The sequence of this TCR beta chain was determined in a study of blood T cell repertoires in COVID-19. Looking at the study overall: PBMCs, B-cell-depleted T cells, or T cells were the source of the cDNA or gDNA that made up the material.

In the authors' methods: Estimated nucleated cell counts came from reference gene primer amplification. TCRdb's table, derived via immunoSEQ multiplex PCR, lists solely in-frame clones and lacks some. The V and J calls and clone size were taken over from that table, and D and trimming were inferred from the DNA. The sample has about 160,000 clones; around 80% are singletons. Residents of over 20 US areas, aged roughly 18 to 89 years, made up the participants. Donors in Cohort 3 counted as recovered after two negative PCRs, clearance, or symptom resolution. CDR1 MNHEY and CDR2 SMNVEV come from the germline V gene (reference sequence). V dropped 4 bases and J dropped 0 bases, with 9 bases sitting between them. The CDR3 consists of 14 residues.

The V and J genes are TRBV27 and TRBJ1-1, with D possibly TRBD1 on 6 matching bases. The specimen was PBMCs or T cells enriched from blood (not recorded which). The sequence was collected from a man between 50 and 59 years old who had recovered from COVID-19. The CDR3 region has the DNA TGTGCCAGCAGTTCGACAGGTTTGAACACTGAAGCTTTCTTT. Residues: CASSSTGLNTEAFF.